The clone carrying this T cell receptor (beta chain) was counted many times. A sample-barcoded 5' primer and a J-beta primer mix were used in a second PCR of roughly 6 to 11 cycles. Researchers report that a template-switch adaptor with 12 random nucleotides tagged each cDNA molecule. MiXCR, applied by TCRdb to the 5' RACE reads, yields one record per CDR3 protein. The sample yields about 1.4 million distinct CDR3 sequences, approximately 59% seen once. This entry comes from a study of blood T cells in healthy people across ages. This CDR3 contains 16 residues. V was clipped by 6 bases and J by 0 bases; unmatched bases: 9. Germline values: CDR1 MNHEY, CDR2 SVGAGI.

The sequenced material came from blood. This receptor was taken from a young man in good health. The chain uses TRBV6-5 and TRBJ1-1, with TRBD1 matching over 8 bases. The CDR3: CASRLSTGAMNTEAFF. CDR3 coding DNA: TGTGCCAGCAGACTATCGACAGGGGCAATGAACACTGAAGCTTTCTTT.